These 27 T cell receptor beta chains were sequenced from one sample in a study of human T cells and chemical hapten exposure. Time point here: patch test 1, 2 weeks after DPC sensitization. As for treatment: therapeutic diphenylcyclopropenone sensitization with weekly scalp DPC. A single record per CDR3 protein comes from TCRdb applying MiXCR to the RACE reads. The sample consists of 120,000 or so distinct CDR3 sequences, around 15% of them appearing once. The source material was whole blood, sampled in connection with sensitization to the hapten diphenylcyclopropenone (DPC). The receptors were sampled from a man aged 18 to 30 with alopecia areata. Some clones in this sample may be carry-over from other donors' samples.

The chain combines TRBV29-1 with TRBJ1-2; 11 bases map to TRBD1. The germline V gene has CDR1 SQVTM and CDR2 ANQGSEA. The V and J ends lost 5 bases and 6 bases, in that order; junction bases with no gene match: 5. The CDR3 spans 13 residues. The chain's CDR3 is CSVFGQGANGYTF. CDR3 in DNA: TGCAGCGTTTTTGGACAGGGGGCGAATGGCTACACCTTC.

This clonotype was counted ten times or more. The V and J genes are TRBV29-1 and TRBJ2-5; D tentatively reads TRBD1 or TRBD2 (5 bases each). V lost 6 bases and J lost 1, with 9 bases in between. The CDR3 contains 12 residues. Germline V gives CDR1 SQVTM, CDR2 ANQGSEA. CDR3 sequence (DNA): TGCAGCGTCACCGGGACCCAAGAGACCCAGTACTTC. The encoded protein is CSVTGTQETQYF.

This clonotype was found a few times. V is TRBV6-2 or TRBV6-3 and J is TRBJ2-5; D unresolved. Germline V lookup: CDR1 MNHEY, CDR2 SVGEGT. CDR3 length: 13 residues. Trimming stripped 6 bases from V and 2 bases from J, with 10 bases between. This CDR3 reads CASSEMSQETQYF. CDR3 DNA: TGTGCCAGCAGCGAAATGAGTCAAGAGACCCAGTACTTC.

The rearrangement joins TRBV5-1 to TRBJ2-3, with 7 bases aligning to TRBD2. Per the germline V gene, CDR1 is SGHRS and CDR2 is YFSETQ. V lost 9 bases to trimming and J lost 8 bases; unmatched junction nucleotides: 18. The CDR3 runs 15 residues. The DNA for the CDR3 is TGCGCCACCGGACTAGGAGGGGCCCAGATTGGTACGCAGTATTTT. Its protein product is CATGLGGAQIGTQYF.

The chain carries TRBV5-1 and TRBJ2-1; 9 bases align to TRBD1. V was clipped by 5 bases and J by 3 bases; unmatched bases: 9. The length of the CDR3 is 16 residues. Germline assignment: CDR1 SGHRS and CDR2 YFSETQ. CDR3: CASRPGTGTLYNEQFF. The CDR3 nucleotides are TGCGCCAGCAGACCCGGGACAGGGACGCTCTACAATGAGCAGTTCTTC.

This chain connects TRBV6-6 to TRBJ2-7; a possible D gene is TRBD2 (6 bases). This CDR3 is built from 14 residues. Germline CDR1 MNHNY, CDR2 SVGAGI (reference sequence). Trimming took off 5 bases at V and 2 bases at J, with 13 bases between the two ends. DNA of the CDR3: TGTGCCAGCAGTCACTTAGCGGACCCCTACGAGCAGTACTTC. This codes for CASSHLADPYEQYF.

In its sample, this clonotype was seen a few times. The rearrangement links TRBV29-1 to TRBJ1-2, with a tentative D call TRBD1 (6 bases). V lost 7 bases to trimming and J lost 4 bases, with 10 bases between them. This CDR3 contains 11 residues. Germline CDR1 is SQVTM and CDR2 is ANQGSEA. Written as DNA, the CDR3 is TGCAGCGCTCCGACAGGCTATGGCTACACCTTC. This sequence encodes CSAPTGYGYTF.

The sample holds a few counts of this clonotype. The V call is TRBV20-1, the J call TRBJ2-5, with 10 positions matching TRBD2. Trimming at V came to 4 bases and at J to 0 bases, leaving 8 bases not matched to a gene. CDR3 length: 16 residues. Germline V gene data show CDR1 as DFQATT and CDR2 as SNEGSKA (reference sequence). The CDR3 DNA sequence: TGCAGTGCTATAAACTTACTAGCGGGGTACCAAGAGACCCAGTACTTC. Protein product: CSAINLLAGYQETQYF.

This clonotype was recorded a few times. V gene TRBV11-2 combines with J gene TRBJ2-2; 9 nucleotides match TRBD1. The CDR3 length is 16 residues. The ends lost 5 bases at V and 6 bases at J; junction bases unmatched: 10. Germline CDR1 SGHAT, CDR2 FQNNGV. This CDR3 reads CASSHPLGQGSGELFF. The CDR3 DNA follows: TGTGCCAGCAGCCACCCACTGGGACAGGGTTCCGGGGAGCTGTTTTTT.

The rearrangement uses TRBV28 and TRBJ1-1; D is undetermined. The CDR3 has 12 residues. The V end lost 6 bases, the J end lost 8 bases, and 13 bases lay between the germline ends. Germline CDR1 MDHEN, CDR2 SYDVKM. CDR3 DNA: TGTGCCAGCAGCCTTCCCCCCTCCGAAGCTTTCTTT. Its protein is CASSLPPSEAFF.

This clonotype has only a few counts. The chain has TRBV7-2 and TRBJ2-2; D unresolved. This CDR3 has 12 amino acids. In germline, CDR1 is SGHTA, CDR2 FQGNSA. V lost 6 bases and J 6 bases, leaving 8 bases between the germline ends. The CDR3 bases are TGTGCCAGCAGAAAGGACCCCGGGGAGCTGTTTTTT. Protein sequence: CASRKDPGELFF.

The J gene is TRBJ1-1, the V gene TRBV6-6; possible D gene TRBD1, 6 bases. This CDR3 has 16 amino acids. Germline CDR1 and CDR2: MNHNY and SVGAGI (reference sequence). V lost 6 bases and J 3 bases, leaving 20 bases between the germline ends. Here the CDR3 reads CASSLLSGEGDTEAFF. CDR3 in DNA: TGTGCCAGCAGCCTACTCTCCGGGGAGGGGGACACTGAAGCTTTCTTT.

This clonotype was picked up many times. V gene TRBV18 combines with J gene TRBJ2-7, with 10 bases identical to TRBD1. The junction had 3 bases not matched to a gene; V was cut back by 4 bases and J by 3 bases. The CDR3 loop spans 14 amino acids. Germline CDR1 KGHSH, CDR2 LQKENI. The CDR3 loop is CASSLGDRGYEQYV. The CDR3 nucleotides read TGTGCCAGCTCACTAGGGGACAGGGGCTACGAGCAGTACGTC.

The chain couples TRBV7-2 to TRBJ2-3, with D possibly called TRBD1 or TRBD2 (6 bases each). Germline V gene lookup returns CDR1 SGHTA and CDR2 FQGNSA. V lost 1 base, J lost 0 bases, and 17 bases lay in between. The CDR3 extends over 18 amino acids. For the CDR3, the DNA is TGTGCCAGCAGCTTAGTGTATGGCCGGGGGCTAAGCACAGATACGCAGTATTTT. Translation: CASSLVYGRGLSTDTQYF.

This clonotype was seen a handful of times. This sequence joins TRBV7-3 and TRBJ1-1; 9 nucleotides line up with TRBD1. Germline trimming cut 4 bases from V and 4 bases from J; bases unmatched to any gene: 4. Germline V gives CDR1 SGHTA, CDR2 FQGTGA. The CDR3 totals 14 residues. CDR3 nucleotides: TGTGCCAGCAGCTCACAGGGGGCTTTCACTGAAGCTTTCTTT. Translating it yields CASSSQGAFTEAFF. The whole variable domain, remainder taken from reference TRBV7-3 and TRBJ1-1, is GAGVSQTPSNKVTEKGKYVELRCDPISGHTALYWYRQSLGQGPEFLIYFQGTGAADDSGLPNDRFFAVRPEGSVSTLKIQRTERGDSAVYLCASSSQGAFTEAFFGQGTRLTVV.

The V and J genes are TRBV5-4 and TRBJ2-1; 7 nucleotides line up with TRBD1. CDR1 is SGHNT and CDR2 is YYREEE in the germline V gene (reference sequence). CDR3 length: 16 amino acids. Trimming at V came to 4 bases and at J to 5 bases, leaving 12 bases not matched to a gene. The CDR3 is CASSHPEQGEDNEQFF. DNA for the CDR3: TGTGCCAGCAGCCATCCGGAGCAGGGGGAAGACAATGAGCAGTTCTTC.

This clonotype was detected only a few times. The chain has TRBV11-2 and TRBJ2-5; TRBD2 aligns across 11 bases. This CDR3 comprises 15 residues. V dropped 7 bases and J dropped 2; count of bases not matched to a gene: 6. Germline V gene lookup returns CDR1 SGHAT and CDR2 FQNNGV. The CDR3 protein is CASTGTSGTQETQYF. As DNA, the CDR3 is TGTGCCAGCACCGGGACTAGCGGTACTCAAGAGACCCAGTACTTC. Filled out from reference TRBV11-2 and TRBJ2-5, the complete variable domain reads EAGVAQSPRYKIIEKRQSVAFWCNPISGHATLYWYQQILGQGPKLLIQFQNNGVVDDSQLPKDRFSAERLKGVDSTLKIQPAKLEDSAVYLCASTGTSGTQETQYFGPGTRLLVL.

Only a few counts were recorded for this clonotype. The V and J genes are TRBV5-1 and TRBJ2-2; D is unclear. V lost 4 bases to trimming and J lost 1 base, with 20 bases between them. This CDR3 region has 18 residues. Germline CDR1 and CDR2: SGHRS and YFSETQ. CDR3 sequence: CASSRARASKLNTGELFF. The CDR3 region has the DNA TGCGCCAGCAGCCGCGCACGGGCCTCGAAGTTGAACACCGGGGAGCTGTTTTTT.

The rearrangement joins TRBV18 to TRBJ2-4, with D possibly matching TRBD2 (6 bases). The germline V gene has CDR1 KGHSH and CDR2 LQKENI. The CDR3 consists of 15 residues. Trimming stripped 2 bases from V and 1 base from J, with 9 bases between. The CDR3, as DNA: TGTGCCAGCTCACCAGATGGAGGGGCCAAAAACATTCAGTACTTC. Translated: CASSPDGGAKNIQYF.

V gene TRBV12-3 or TRBV12-4 combines with J gene TRBJ1-2; TRBD1 matches at 7 bases. Unmatched junction bases numbered 7, after V lost 4 bases and J lost 8 bases. The length of the CDR3 is 13 residues. As DNA, the CDR3 is TGTGCCAGCAGTTCACAGGGGCTCTGGGGCTACACCTTC. It encodes CASSSQGLWGYTF.

The rearrangement uses TRBV20-1 and TRBJ2-3; the D is unclear. V was cut by 6 bases and J by 0 bases, with 13 bases left in between. Germline lookup yields CDR1 DFQATT and CDR2 SNEGSKA (reference sequence). The CDR3 runs 14 residues. CDR3 residues: CSAPKPTSTDTQYF. The DNA for the CDR3 is TGCAGTGCACCTAAGCCGACGAGCACAGATACGCAGTATTTT.

The rearrangement uses TRBV5-6 and TRBJ2-7; D is undetermined. The V gene lost 0 bases and the J gene lost 0 bases, with 10 bases spanning the gap. Germline lookup yields CDR1 SGHDT and CDR2 YYEEEE. CDR3 length: 15 amino acids. The CDR3 coding sequence is TGTGCCAGCAGCTTGGGGGGTATTTCCTCCTACGAGCAGTACTTC. Translation gives CASSLGGISSYEQYF.

There are a few counts of this clonotype. The chain recombines TRBV10-3 with TRBJ2-3; no clear D gene. V lost 8 bases and J lost 6, with 12 bases in between. Germline values: CDR1 ENHRY, CDR2 SYGVKD. The CDR3 is 12 residues long. The CDR3 is CAILGNGDTQYF. In DNA, the CDR3 is TGTGCCATCCTAGGGAACGGGGATACGCAGTATTTT.

This clonotype came up a few times. V is TRBV5-4 and J is TRBJ1-2; D unresolved. V shed 2 bases and J shed 6 bases, with 11 bases lying between them. Germline loops: CDR1 SGHNT, CDR2 YYREEE (reference sequence). CDR3 length equals 13 residues. In DNA, the CDR3 is TGTGCCAGCAGCTTTGGGGTACGGGATGGCTACACCTTC. This sequence encodes CASSFGVRDGYTF.

The rearrangement links TRBV6-5 to TRBJ2-1, with D maybe TRBD1 (6 bases). Trimming removed 10 bases from V and 3 bases from J, with 16 bases in between. Germline values: CDR1 MNHEY, CDR2 SVGAGI. The CDR3 is 14 residues long. The CDR3 DNA reads TGTGCCACTAAGCCAGGGGCCGGCTACAATGAGCAGTTCTTC. This sequence encodes CATKPGAGYNEQFF.

This clonotype appeared a few times. V is TRBV5-1 and J is TRBJ1-4; no clear D. There are 14 residues in the CDR3. Looked up from germline, CDR1 is SGHRS and CDR2 is YFSETQ. V shed 8 bases and J shed 7 bases, with 18 bases lying between them. The CDR3 reads CASGESPGREKLFF. DNA for the CDR3: TGCGCCAGTGGGGAGTCTCCGGGCCGTGAAAAACTGTTTTTT. The entire variable domain, with the rest obtained from reference TRBV5-1 and TRBJ1-4, is as follows: KAGVTQTPRYLIKTRGQQVTLSCSPISGHRSVSWYQQTPGQGLQFLFEYFSETQRNKGNFPGRFSGRQFSNSRSEMNVSTLELGDSALYLCASGESPGREKLFFGSGTQLSVL.

The chain joins TRBV4-3 to TRBJ1-6, with D uncertain. The CDR3 sequence is 17 residues long. The V end lost 0 bases, the J end lost 0 bases, and 9 bases lay between the germline ends. Germline CDR1 reads LGHNA; CDR2 reads YSLEER. The CDR3 is CASSQDIGYSYNSPLHF. For the CDR3, the DNA is TGCGCCAGCAGCCAAGATATTGGGTACTCCTATAATTCACCCCTCCACTTT.